The entry below gives a single T cell receptor beta chain sequence along with its context. The antigen it binds to is not known. No much larger clone exists at a distance of one base, and base qualities are not known. From its cysteine to its phenylalanine, the CDR3 spans 14 amino acids. Here the CDR3 DNA is all that survives: 42 bases in frame from base 1. Trimming costs V 4 bases and J 3 bases, and their ends lie 9 bases apart. Reading the germline V gene gives CDR1 SNHLY and CDR2 FYNNEI. The entry originates in a study of T cell changes during pregnancy in multiple sclerosis (dated by TCRdb to the late 2010s). A note on the overall study: Changes in the T cell repertoire over the course of pregnancy were examined in this study in women with multiple sclerosis.

Library creation used the immunoSEQ multiplex PCR assay. Here the immuneACCESS table is served through TCRdb, limited to in-frame sequences with V and J called. Missing clones are a known gap in these copies; in checked studies unresolved V genes cover under half, and the rest lacks a known reason. This sample gives 45,000 to 55,000 clones in total; about nine tenths of them show up just once. The top ten clones comprise roughly 0.6% of the sample. The sample in question was CD4+ T cells from peripheral blood mononuclear cells, obtained after pregnancy. The chain was built from TRBV2 and TRBJ1-4, with no D gene named confidently. This TCR was sampled from a female donor in good health, enrolled as a control in a pregnancy study. The encoded CDR3 is CASSGAPANEKLFF. The DNA sequence follows: TGTGCCAGCAGTGGCGCCCCCGCTAATGAAAAACTGTTTTTT.